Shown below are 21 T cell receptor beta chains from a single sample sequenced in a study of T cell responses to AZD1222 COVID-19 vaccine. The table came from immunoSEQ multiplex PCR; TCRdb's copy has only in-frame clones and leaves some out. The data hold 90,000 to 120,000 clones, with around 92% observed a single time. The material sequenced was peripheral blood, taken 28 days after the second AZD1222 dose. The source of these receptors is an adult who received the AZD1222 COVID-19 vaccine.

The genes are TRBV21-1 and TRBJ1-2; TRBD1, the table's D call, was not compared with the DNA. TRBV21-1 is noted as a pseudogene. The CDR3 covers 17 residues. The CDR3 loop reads CASSKLDEGTMNSGYTF. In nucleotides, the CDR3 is TGTGCCAGCAGCAAACTTGACGAAGGGACAATGAACTCTGGCTACACCTTC.

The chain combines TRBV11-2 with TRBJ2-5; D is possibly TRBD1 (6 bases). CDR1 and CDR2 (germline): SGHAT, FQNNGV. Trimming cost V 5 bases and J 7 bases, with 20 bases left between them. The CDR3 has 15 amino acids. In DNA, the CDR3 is TGTGCCAGCAGCCCCGCAGGACAGCAGTTGTTGACCCAGTACTTC. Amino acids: CASSPAGQQLLTQYF.

CDR3 sequence reads: CASSEVAGALDYEQYF. The CDR3, as DNA: TGTGCCAGCAGTGAAGTAGCGGGAGCCTTAGACTACGAGCAGTACTTC. V is TRBV25-1 and J is TRBJ2-7; 9 nucleotides align to TRBD2. V gave up 2 bases and J gave up 3 bases; unmatched junction bases: 8. Germline assignment: CDR1 MGHDK and CDR2 SYGVNS. CDR3 size: 16 residues.

The CDR3, as DNA: TGTGCCAGCAGCCTCGGATCTCAGACTAAACTGGATGGCTACACCTTC. It encodes CASSLGSQTKLDGYTF. The V call is TRBV5-6, the J call TRBJ1-2; the D is unclear. The V end was cut by 4 bases, the J end by 6 bases, with 22 bases between. This CDR3 spans 16 amino acids. CDR1 and CDR2 (germline): SGHDT, YYEEEE.

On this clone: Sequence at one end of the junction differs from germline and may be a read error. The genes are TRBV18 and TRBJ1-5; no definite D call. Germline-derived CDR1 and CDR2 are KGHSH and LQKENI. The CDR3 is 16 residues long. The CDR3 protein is CATSNQVGTDRKAQHF. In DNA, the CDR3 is TGTGCCACCTCAAACCAGGTCGGTACAGACCGAAAGGCCCAGCATTTT.

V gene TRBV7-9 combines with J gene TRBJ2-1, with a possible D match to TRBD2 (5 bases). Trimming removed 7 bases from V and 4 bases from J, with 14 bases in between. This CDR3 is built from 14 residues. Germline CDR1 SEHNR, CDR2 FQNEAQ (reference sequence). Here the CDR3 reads CASIEAVQYNEQFF. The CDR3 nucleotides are TGTGCCAGCATCGAAGCGGTTCAATACAATGAGCAGTTCTTC.

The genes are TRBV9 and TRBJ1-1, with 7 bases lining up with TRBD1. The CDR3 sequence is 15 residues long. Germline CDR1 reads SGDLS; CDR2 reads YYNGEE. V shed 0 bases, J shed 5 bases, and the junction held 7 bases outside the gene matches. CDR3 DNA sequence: TGTGCCAGCAGCGTAGGGGCAGGGGGGCATACTGAAGCTTTCTTT. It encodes CASSVGAGGHTEAFF.

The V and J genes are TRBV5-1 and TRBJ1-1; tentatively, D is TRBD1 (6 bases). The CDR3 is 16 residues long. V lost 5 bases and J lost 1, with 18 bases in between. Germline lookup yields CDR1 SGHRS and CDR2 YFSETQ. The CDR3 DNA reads TGCGCCAGCAGTCAGGGGAACACCATACAGAACACTGAAGCTTTCTTT. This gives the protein CASSQGNTIQNTEAFF.

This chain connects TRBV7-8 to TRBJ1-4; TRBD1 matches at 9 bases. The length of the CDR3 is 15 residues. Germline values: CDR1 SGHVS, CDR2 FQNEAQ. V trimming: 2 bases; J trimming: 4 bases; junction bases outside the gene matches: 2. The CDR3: CASSLRTGVNEKLFF. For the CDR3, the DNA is TGTGCCAGCAGCTTAAGGACAGGGGTTAATGAAAAACTGTTTTTT.

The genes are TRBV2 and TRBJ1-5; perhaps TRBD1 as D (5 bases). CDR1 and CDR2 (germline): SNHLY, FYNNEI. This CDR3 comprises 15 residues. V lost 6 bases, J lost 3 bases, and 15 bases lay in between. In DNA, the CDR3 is TGTGCCAGCAGCACGGGACCGCCGGACAATCAGCCCCAGCATTTT. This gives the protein CASSTGPPDNQPQHF.

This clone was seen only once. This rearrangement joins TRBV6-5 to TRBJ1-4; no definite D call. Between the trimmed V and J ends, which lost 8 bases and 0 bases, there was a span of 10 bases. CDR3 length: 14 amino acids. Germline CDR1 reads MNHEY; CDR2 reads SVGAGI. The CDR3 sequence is CASSQTATNEKLFF. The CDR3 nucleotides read TGTGCCAGCTCCCAGACGGCAACTAATGAAAAACTGTTTTTT.

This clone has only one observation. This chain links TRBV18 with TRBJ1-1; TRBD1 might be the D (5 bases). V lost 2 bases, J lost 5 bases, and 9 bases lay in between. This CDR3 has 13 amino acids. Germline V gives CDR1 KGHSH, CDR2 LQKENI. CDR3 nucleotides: TGTGCCAGCTCACCAATCAGGGAAACTGAAGCTTTCTTT. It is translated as CASSPIRETEAFF. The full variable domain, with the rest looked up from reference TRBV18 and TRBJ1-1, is NAGVMQNPRHLVRRRGQEARLRCSPMKGHSHVYWYRQLPEEGLKFMVYLQKENIIDESGMPKERFSAEFPKEGPSILRIQQVVRGDSAAYFCASSPIRETEAFFGQGTRLTVV.

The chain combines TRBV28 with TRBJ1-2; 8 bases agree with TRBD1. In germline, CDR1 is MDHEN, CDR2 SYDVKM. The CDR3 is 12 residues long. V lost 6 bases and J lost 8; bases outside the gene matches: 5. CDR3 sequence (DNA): TGTGCCAGCAGCCCTGACAGGGGAGGCTACACCTTC. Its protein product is CASSPDRGGYTF.

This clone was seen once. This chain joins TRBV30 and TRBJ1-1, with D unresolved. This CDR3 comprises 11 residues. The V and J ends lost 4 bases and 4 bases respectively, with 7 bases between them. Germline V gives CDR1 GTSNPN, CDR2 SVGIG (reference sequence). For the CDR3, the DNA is TGTGCCTGGAAAAAGGGCACTGAAGCTTTCTTT. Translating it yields CAWKKGTEAFF.

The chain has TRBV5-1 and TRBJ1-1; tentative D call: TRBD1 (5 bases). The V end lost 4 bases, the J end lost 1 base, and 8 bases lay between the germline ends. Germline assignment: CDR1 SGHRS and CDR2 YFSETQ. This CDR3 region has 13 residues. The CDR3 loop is CASSITGNTEAFF. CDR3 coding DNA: TGCGCCAGCAGCATCACAGGGAACACTGAAGCTTTCTTT. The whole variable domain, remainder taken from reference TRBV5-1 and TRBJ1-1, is KAGVTQTPRYLIKTRGQQVTLSCSPISGHRSVSWYQQTPGQGLQFLFEYFSETQRNKGNFPGRFSGRQFSNSRSEMNVSTLELGDSALYLCASSITGNTEAFFGQGTRLTVV.

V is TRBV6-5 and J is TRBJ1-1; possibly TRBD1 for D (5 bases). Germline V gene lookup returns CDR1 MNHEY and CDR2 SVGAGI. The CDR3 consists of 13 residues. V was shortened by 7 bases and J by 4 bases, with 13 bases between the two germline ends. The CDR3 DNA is TGTGCCAGCACCCCGGTTGGGGGCACTGAAGCTTTCTTT. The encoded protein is CASTPVGGTEAFF.

CDR3: CSARASIEQYF. The CDR3 DNA is TGCAGTGCTAGAGCCTCAATCGAGCAGTACTTC. The chain links TRBV20-1 to TRBJ2-7; D call uncertain. CDR1 DFQATT and CDR2 SNEGSKA come from the germline V gene (reference sequence). Trimming removed 1 base from V and 6 bases from J, with 7 bases in between. CDR3 length: 11 residues.

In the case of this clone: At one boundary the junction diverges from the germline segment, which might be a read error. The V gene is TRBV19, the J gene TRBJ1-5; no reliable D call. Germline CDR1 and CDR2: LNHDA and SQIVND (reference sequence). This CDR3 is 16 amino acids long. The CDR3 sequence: CASRIGGPVSNQPQHF. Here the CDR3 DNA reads TGTGCCAGTAGGATAGGAGGGCCAGTCAGCAATCAGCCCCAGCATTTT. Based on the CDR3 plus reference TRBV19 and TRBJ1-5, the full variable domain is DGGITQSPKYLFRKEGQNVTLSCEQNLNHDAMYWYRQDPGQGLRLIYYSQIVNDFQKGDIAEGYSVSREKKESFPLTVTSAQKNPTAFYLCASRIGGPVSNQPQHFGDGTRLSIL.

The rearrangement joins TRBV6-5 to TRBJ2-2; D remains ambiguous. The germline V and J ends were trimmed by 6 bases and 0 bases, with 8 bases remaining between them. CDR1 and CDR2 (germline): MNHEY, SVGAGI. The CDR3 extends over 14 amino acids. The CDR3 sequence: CASRETSNTGELFF. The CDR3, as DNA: TGTGCCAGCAGGGAGACATCGAACACCGGGGAGCTGTTTTTT.

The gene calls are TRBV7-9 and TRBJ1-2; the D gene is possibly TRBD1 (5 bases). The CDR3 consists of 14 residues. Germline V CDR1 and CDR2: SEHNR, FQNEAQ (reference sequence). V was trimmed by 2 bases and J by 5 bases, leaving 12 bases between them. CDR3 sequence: CASSLTTGVYGYTF. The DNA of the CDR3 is TGTGCCAGCAGCTTAACTACGGGGGTTTATGGCTACACCTTC.

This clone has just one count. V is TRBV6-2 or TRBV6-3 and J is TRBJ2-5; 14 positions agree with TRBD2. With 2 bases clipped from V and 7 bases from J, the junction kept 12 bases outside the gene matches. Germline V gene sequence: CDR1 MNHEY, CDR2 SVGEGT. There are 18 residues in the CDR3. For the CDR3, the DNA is TGTGCCAGCAGTTACATCCCGACTAGCGGGAGGGCCTATGGGACCCAGTACTTC. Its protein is CASSYIPTSGRAYGTQYF.